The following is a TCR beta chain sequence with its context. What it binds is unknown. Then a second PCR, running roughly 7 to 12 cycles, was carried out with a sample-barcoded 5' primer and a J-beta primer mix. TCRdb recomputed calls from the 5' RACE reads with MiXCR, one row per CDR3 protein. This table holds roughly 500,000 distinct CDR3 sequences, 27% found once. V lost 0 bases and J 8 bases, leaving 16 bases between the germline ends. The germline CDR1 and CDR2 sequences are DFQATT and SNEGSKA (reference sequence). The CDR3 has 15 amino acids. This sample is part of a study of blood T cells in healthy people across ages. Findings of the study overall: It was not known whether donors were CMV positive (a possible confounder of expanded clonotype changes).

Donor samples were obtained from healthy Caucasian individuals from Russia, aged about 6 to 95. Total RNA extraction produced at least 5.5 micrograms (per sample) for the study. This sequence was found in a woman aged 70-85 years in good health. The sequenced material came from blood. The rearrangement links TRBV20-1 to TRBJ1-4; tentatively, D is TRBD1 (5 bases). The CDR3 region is CSARDPGDLGEKLFF. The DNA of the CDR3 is TGCAGTGCTAGAGACCCCGGGGACCTTGGGGAAAAACTGTTTTTT.